This TCR beta chain was profiled in a study of memory CD4+ T cells and cytomegalovirus serostatus. Across the whole study: Donors were healthy Belgian adults, 9 CMV seropositive and approximately 25 seronegative. The study, taken as a whole, reports: Of 150 to 200 reported CMV TCRbeta sequences, just over 65 were found in memory CD4+ repertoires. Suggested: most of the CMV-linked TCR signature lies in CD4+ memory cells.

Single viable CD3+CD4+CD8-CD45RO+ cells were sorted as the memory CD4+ T cells. Total CD4+ T cells were enriched by CD4 positive selection. On this clone itself: Its specificity is unknown.

Repertoires were generated with immunoSEQ multiplex PCR, while TCRdb's copy carries only in-frame clones and drops some. Seen here are 45,000 or so clones, 70% to 80% observed once, and the top ten hold around 1.1%. Germline assignment: CDR1 MNHNS and CDR2 SASEGT. The CDR3 loop spans 13 amino acids. V lost 7 bases and J 4 bases, leaving 13 bases between the germline ends. Sequenced: memory CD4+ T cells from blood. This receptor was identified in an adult in good health and CMV-seronegative. The chain carries TRBV6-1 and TRBJ1-1, with D maybe TRBD1 (5 bases). The DNA of the CDR3 is TGTGCCAGCAAGGGGCTCCAGAGCACTGAAGCTTTCTTT. Its protein product is CASKGLQSTEAFF.